Shown below are 10 T cell receptor beta chains from a single sample sequenced in a study of response to subunit inactivated influenza vaccine. TCRdb used MiXCR to reprocess the RT-PCR reads, holding one entry per CDR3 protein. The sample holds roughly 290,000 distinct CDR3 sequences, 21% seen once. The sample consisted of PBMCs from blood, taken roughly 20 months after vaccination. The receptors were gathered from a man aged 50 to 75 who received an inactivated influenza vaccine.

This clonotype was seen only a few times. This sequence joins TRBV20-1 and TRBJ2-1, with 10 bases lining up with TRBD1. The CDR3 length is 17 residues. V lost 6 bases and J lost 9; bases outside the gene matches: 20. CDR1 and CDR2 from the germline V gene are DFQATT and SNEGSKA (reference sequence). The CDR3 region is CSATSGTGEWRAGEQFF. CDR3 DNA sequence: TGCAGTGCAACCTCCGGGACAGGGGAATGGCGGGCCGGTGAGCAGTTCTTC.

This clonotype was observed a few times. J is TRBJ1-2 and V is TRBV7-9; 8 bases are shared with TRBD1. The J segment lost 2 bases and the V segment lost 5 bases, leaving 7 bases of the junction unmatched. Germline V gene data show CDR1 as SEHNR and CDR2 as FQNEAQ (reference sequence). This CDR3 spans 15 amino acids. CDR3 sequence reads: CASSIGQGTNYGYTF. The CDR3 DNA follows: TGTGCCAGCAGCATCGGACAGGGAACGAACTATGGCTACACCTTC.

The chain combines TRBV15 with TRBJ2-3, with 8 bases lining up with TRBD1. The CDR3 runs to 13 residues. With V trimmed by 5 bases and J by 4 bases, 2 bases remained unmatched. Per the germline V gene, CDR1 is LNHNV and CDR2 is YYDKDF (reference sequence). CDR3 loop: CATSPGGPDTQYF. DNA for the CDR3: TGTGCCACCAGCCCAGGGGGCCCAGATACGCAGTATTTT.

This clonotype came up once. As DNA, the CDR3 is TGTGCCAGCAGCTATAAGGACAGGGGGTCGGATGGCTACACCTTC. Translated: CASSYKDRGSDGYTF. V gene TRBV5-6 combines with J gene TRBJ1-2; TRBD1 matches 10 bases. The J segment lost 6 bases and the V segment lost 3 bases, leaving 8 bases of the junction unmatched. The germline gives CDR1 SGHDT, CDR2 YYEEEE. The CDR3 consists of 15 residues.

This clonotype turned up a few times. The CDR3 here is CASSYVSTASYNSPLHF. For the CDR3, the DNA is TGTGCCAGCAGTTACGTATCTACCGCCTCCTATAATTCACCCCTCCACTTT. The chain uses TRBV6-5 and TRBJ1-6; D uncertain. The CDR3 has 17 residues. V lost 2 bases, J lost 0 bases, and 11 bases lay in between. The germline CDR1 and CDR2 sequences are MNHEY and SVGAGI.

This clonotype was counted only a few times. The chain is built from TRBV11-2 and TRBJ1-1; TRBD1 is a possible D gene (5 bases). CDR1 and CDR2 from the germline V gene are SGHAT and FQNNGV. The V and J ends lost 3 bases and 3 bases respectively, with 14 bases between them. This CDR3 spans 15 amino acids. CDR3 region: CASSFSQGGDTEAFF. As DNA, the CDR3 is TGTGCCAGCAGCTTTTCCCAGGGAGGGGACACTGAAGCTTTCTTT.

This clonotype occurred a few times. The CDR3 DNA sequence: TGTGCCAGCAGATCAGGGAGTAGTCAGCCCCAGCATTTT. Encoded protein: CASRSGSSQPQHF. The gene calls are TRBV6-1 and TRBJ1-5; D perhaps matches TRBD1 (5 bases). This CDR3 is built from 13 residues. The ends were cut back, 6 bases at V and 6 bases at J, with 12 bases in the middle. Germline CDR1 reads MNHNS; CDR2 reads SASEGT.

The chain recombines TRBV12-3 or TRBV12-4 with TRBJ1-6; the match to TRBD1 covers 9 bases. There are 16 residues in the CDR3. V lost 6 bases and J lost 7; bases outside the gene matches: 10. This CDR3 reads CASRGRDRVRNSPLHF. The DNA of the CDR3 is TGTGCCAGCAGGGGAAGGGACAGGGTGAGGAATTCACCCCTCCACTTT.

This sequence joins TRBV20-1 and TRBJ2-4; possibly TRBD1 or TRBD2 for D (5 bases each). The V gene's germline CDR1 is DFQATT and CDR2 SNEGSKA (reference sequence). V shed 5 bases and J shed 8 bases, with 22 bases lying between them. The CDR3 has 15 amino acids. The CDR3 here is CSALGIGTSVDIQYF. DNA for the CDR3: TGCAGTGCTCTGGGAATAGGGACCTCAGTGGACATTCAGTACTTC.

This clonotype was seen ten or more times. The chain combines TRBV29-1 with TRBJ1-2, with TRBD1 matching 8 bases. Germline CDR1 reads SQVTM; CDR2 reads ANQGSEA. This CDR3 has 12 residues. Unmatched junction bases numbered 4, after V lost 5 bases and J lost 5 bases. Here the CDR3 DNA reads TGCAGCGTTCACGGACAGGGATATGGCTACACCTTC. This gives the protein CSVHGQGYGYTF.